This T cell receptor (beta chain) is drawn from a study of T cells after yellow fever vaccination. Germline values: CDR1 DFQATT, CDR2 SNEGSKA (reference sequence). V lost 6 bases, J lost 0 bases, and 12 bases lay in between. The CDR3 has 15 amino acids. Generation of TCR cDNA used 5'RACE template switching (which added a universal primer site and UMIs). Each CDR3 protein is one row after TCRdb ran MiXCR on the 5' RACE reads. The sample contains a few hundred thousand distinct CDR3 sequences, about a sixth of which appear only once. At least ten counts were recorded for this clonotype. This clonotype was sampled from a man aged 18 to 29 who received the YFV17D yellow fever vaccine. The sample in question was PBMCs, obtained 5 days after the first yellow fever vaccination. The V call is TRBV20-1, the J call TRBJ1-6; weak D call: TRBD1 (6 bases). The CDR3 DNA sequence: TGCAGTGCGCTAGACAGGAGCTCCTATAATTCACCCCTCCACTTT. Amino acid sequence: CSALDRSSYNSPLHF.